The text below deals with one TCR beta chain. This entry comes from a study of blood T cell repertoires in COVID-19. Study-level background: The cDNA or gDNA used as material had been derived from T cells, B-cell-depleted T cells, or PBMCs.

Clinical histories supplied by participants themselves formed the basis of cohort assignment. Two consecutive negative NP/OP PCR tests, clearance, or resolved symptoms defined Cohort 3 recovery. This CDR3 contains 19 residues. Germline CDR1 reads KGHDR; CDR2 reads SFDVKD. V lost 5 bases, J lost 6 bases, and 17 bases stayed unmatched. In the study's own analysis: Amplification with reference gene primers provided the estimates of nucleated cell counts. Some clones are missing from TCRdb's copy, which holds only in-frame ones; the method was immunoSEQ multiplex PCR. D and trimming were read from the DNA, whereas the V and J calls and clone size are those reported in that table. The table lists about 250,000 clones, about nine tenths of them singletons.

The J gene is TRBJ2-2, the V gene TRBV24-1, with TRBD2 identical over 10 bases. What was sequenced was PBMCs or T cells enriched from blood (not recorded which). The clonotype was recovered from a man aged 40-49 years who had recovered from COVID-19. The CDR3 DNA reads TGTGCCACCAGTGGCTTCCCCTCGGAGCGGGAGGGCCTGTCCGGGGAGCTGTTTTTT. Amino acid sequence: CATSGFPSEREGLSGELFF.